The 9 T cell receptor beta chains below all came from one sample that was sequenced in a study of blood T cell repertoires in COVID-19. Sequenced by immunoSEQ multiplex PCR; TCRdb stores in-frame clones only, minus some. The table records 280,000 or so clones, about 83% of them present only once. The sample taken for sequencing was PBMCs or T cells enriched from blood (not recorded which). These receptors were obtained from a woman in her thirties or forties who had recovered from COVID-19.

V is TRBV27 and J is TRBJ2-3; D remains unclear. Trimming left V 5 bases short and J 0 bases short, with 15 bases between. Germline CDR1 reads MNHEY; CDR2 reads SMNVEV (reference sequence). The CDR3 contains 16 residues. CDR3 bases: TGTGCCAGCAGTCGACGGTTTGCGGAGAGCACAGATACGCAGTATTTT. It is translated as CASSRRFAESTDTQYF.

CDR3 protein: CAIRAGGLVDTQYF. In DNA, the CDR3 is TGTGCCATCAGAGCGGGAGGGCTGGTAGATACGCAGTATTTT. The V call is TRBV10-3, the J call TRBJ2-3, with 10 bases identical to TRBD2. CDR3 length: 14 residues. Germline-derived CDR1 and CDR2 are ENHRY and SYGVKD. V lost 6 bases and J lost 5; bases outside the gene matches: 5.

In its sample, this clone was seen once. The gene calls are TRBV4-2 and TRBJ2-7, with TRBD1 matching over 10 bases. The CDR3 covers 15 residues. CDR1 is LGHNA, CDR2 YNFKEQ, per germline. J lost 4 bases, V lost 0 bases, and 3 bases had no gene match. DNA of the CDR3: TGTGCCAGCAGCCAAGATTGGGGACAGGGGTACGAGCAGTACTTC. Translating gives CASSQDWGQGYEQYF.

The genes are TRBV30 and TRBJ1-1; D not certain. Germline CDR1 and CDR2: GTSNPN and SVGIG (reference sequence). V shed 8 bases and J shed 1 base, with 14 bases lying between them. The CDR3 runs 13 residues. CDR3 DNA: TGTGCCGGCTCCCGGGGAGAGAACACTGAAGCTTTCTTT. The encoded protein is CAGSRGENTEAFF.

The rearrangement joins TRBV19 to TRBJ1-5; no clear D. This CDR3 region has 19 residues. Per germline, CDR1 LNHDA and CDR2 SQIVND (reference sequence). Deletions cut 4 bases from V and 2 bases from J, with 24 bases between. CDR3 in amino acids: CASSSPGQLPSFGNQPQHF. In nucleotides, the CDR3 is TGTGCCAGTAGTAGCCCCGGGCAGCTCCCTAGCTTTGGCAATCAGCCCCAGCATTTT.

This clone was observed a handful of times. The chain employs TRBV28 and TRBJ1-5; 10 positions agree with TRBD1. The V gene end was trimmed by 3 bases and the J gene end by 4 bases; junction bases not matched to a gene: 6. CDR3 length equals 16 residues. The germline gives CDR1 MDHEN, CDR2 SYDVKM. CDR3 in DNA: TGTGCCAGCAGTTTGGGACAGGGGATAAGGAATCAGCCCCAGCATTTT. Protein: CASSLGQGIRNQPQHF.

The chain joins TRBV28 to TRBJ2-7; possible D gene TRBD1, 8 bases. The germline gives CDR1 MDHEN, CDR2 SYDVKM. This CDR3 contains 13 residues. The V and J ends lost 6 bases and 1 base respectively, with 10 bases between them. The CDR3 loop is CASRQGGSYEQYF. The CDR3 region has the DNA TGTGCCAGCAGACAGGGGGGGTCCTACGAGCAGTACTTC.

This rearrangement joins TRBV20-1 to TRBJ2-2, with 8 nucleotides matching TRBD1. The germline V gene encodes CDR1 DFQATT and CDR2 SNEGSKA (reference sequence). J lost 5 bases, V lost 3 bases, and 2 bases had no gene match. CDR3 size: 13 residues. The CDR3 reads CSASWTGTGELFF. DNA for the CDR3: TGCAGTGCTAGTTGGACAGGGACCGGGGAGCTGTTTTTT.

The chain carries TRBV19 and TRBJ2-7; 11 bases map to TRBD2. After removal of 1 base from V and 3 bases from J, the junction contained 11 bases not matched to a gene. CDR3 length equals 18 residues. Germline V gene lookup returns CDR1 LNHDA and CDR2 SQIVND (reference sequence). The CDR3 sequence is CASSIVLAGGTGIYEQYF. In DNA, the CDR3 is TGTGCCAGTAGTATAGTTCTAGCGGGAGGAACTGGAATCTACGAGCAGTACTTC.